Below, one T cell receptor (beta chain) is given with its context. This receptor's antigen is unknown. No much larger clone exists at a distance of one base, and base qualities are not known. The data are from a study of cytomegalovirus exposure and HLA in healthy donors (dated by TCRdb to 2017 to 2019). For the wider study: In an earlier analysis of several hundred of the donors, 250 to 350 Gb of sequence data and some 120 million unique TCR beta sequences from approximately 180 million T cells were reported. An early release that covered approximately 600 HLA-typed donors contained around 300 gigabases of sequencing data and tens of millions of unique TCR sequences. The genetic ancestry cluster associated with self-reported Caucasian donors included roughly four fifths of the 398 genotyped donors. The study aimed to test whether signatures of past pathogen exposure could be identified by cataloging public T cell receptors. The T cell repertoires of around 730 subjects were profiled by immunosequencing and related to cytomegalovirus serostatus. A separate validation cohort of roughly 120 different subjects was used in addition to the approximately 640-subject first cohort. High-throughput TCR immunosequencing, statistical association of individual TCRs with disease status, and machine learning were combined to predict cytomegalovirus infection status. To study patterns of TCR occurrence, a later analysis re-analyzed previously published TCR beta repertoires from more than 550 donors and added high-resolution HLA genotyping. The later analysis used no new phenotypic data to find candidate immune exposures, relying instead on TCR beta sequences and their occurrence across donors. An earlier analysis of approximately 500 of the donors applied high-throughput TCR beta sequencing to assess whether each TCR beta V gene segment acted as functional or pseudogenic. Alongside the repertoire data, information on donor age, sex, ethnicity and CMV serostatus was compiled. A later genetic analysis took genome-wide SNP genotypes for about three fifths of the roughly 670 donors and used that subset as a discovery cohort. Every discovery cohort repertoire had been produced on one sequencing platform. Both class I and class II loci were covered by HLA typing, at four-digit resolution. The number of typed donors differed by locus: roughly 620-640 for A, B, C, DRB1 and DQB1; some 500 for DQA1; about 600 for DPA1; and roughly 470 for DPB1. Four to six DR-DQ haplotypes were handled as single units for association and clustering, since linkage in the cohort was strong. Among roughly 370 genotyped donors of the cohort, an average of about 240,000 unique TCR beta nucleotide sequences were sequenced per donor, 15% to 20% of them non-productive. What the study reported, not specific to this receptor: Because HLA typing was missing for some donors at each locus, association tests included only the typed subset. A group of highly shared sequence variants was considered likely to be a technical artifact of the sequencing pipeline. Linkage disequilibrium might explain the correlated functional status among segregating V segments, but an unknown experimental factor could not be ruled out. When HLA alleles, especially DR and DQ, strongly co-occurred, TCR associations were difficult to assign to individual alleles. The study gave a list of about 170 TCR beta chains associated with cytomegalovirus. A later genetic analysis reported fewer N-insertions in productive TCRs among donors in an Asian-associated ancestry cluster than the roughly 700-donor mean. CMV serostatus was the only immune exposure information available for the cohort. Roughly 17 rarely observed V segments, including chromosome 9 orphons, were excluded from the earlier analysis of approximately 600 of the donors because counts were too low. An association between a missense DCLRE1C variant and V-gene and J-gene trimming of TCR beta chains was found in a later genetic analysis and replicated in an independent cohort. Cytomegalovirus status was reported to be diagnosed by the classifier with high specificity and sensitivity in both the original and validation cohorts. Some IMGT-functional V segments, including TRBV6-2 and TRBV6-3, could not be distinguished by the 87-base-pair reads and were therefore excluded. Most CMV-associated TCR beta chains appeared to be HLA-restricted in a later analysis, and the HLA associations seemed to be driven largely by CMV exposure. An earlier analysis of approximately 530 of the donors showed that most TCR beta V segments appeared in productive rearrangements either about 87% or about 30% of the time, which broadly matched IMGT annotations. According to a later analysis, parvovirus B19, influenza, CMV and Epstein-Barr virus appeared linked to several top co-occurrence clusters. This cohort had only TCR beta chains sequenced, and the lack of alpha or paired-chain data limited which features could be detected. A further reported finding was that TCR beta sequences accurately predicted the HLA-A and HLA-B alleles for most subjects in the first cohort. A later analysis found that HLA-associated TCR beta chains were more clonally expanded and had lower generation probabilities than equally common non-associated chains. In vitro tests confirmed that a few of the cytomegalovirus-associated TCR beta chains recognize cytomegalovirus antigens. Specific HLA alleles were associated with about 17,000 TCR beta sequences at a false discovery rate of 0.05 in a later analysis. The presence/absence analyses assumed that sequencing depth was roughly uniform across donors, and that assumption may not be true. A later analysis found that TCR association rates varied across HLA loci, with DRB1 alleles showing the most associated TCRs and HLA-C alleles the fewest. Across donors, most TCR sequences were observed very rarely, whereas some public TCRs were present in many individuals. It was suggested by the authors that the approach could potentially be generalized to other disease states and immunological phenotypes.

The CDR1 and CDR2 encoded by the germline V gene are LGHNA and YSLEER. The junction shows trimming of 2 bases on V and 11 bases on J, plus 15 bases between the germline ends. Its CDR3 holds 13 amino acids, cysteine through phenylalanine. Only the CDR3 DNA stays, 39 bases, in frame from base 1. The protocol used for the library was the immunoSEQ multiplex PCR assay. For the multiplex PCR, a mixture combining 60 forward primers for TCR Vbeta segments and 13 reverse primers for TCR Jbeta segments was used. A multiplex PCR assay on genomic DNA amplified the CDR3 region of rearranged TCR beta genes. Amplified TCR beta libraries were sequenced as 87-base-pair reads on the Illumina HiSeq System. For the original study's pipeline: Across the 600 to 700 repertoires, a later analysis counted approximately 83 million unique TCR beta chains, roughly 11 million of which were shared by at least two donors. Raw reads were error-corrected and collapsed into unique sequences with a nearest-neighbor algorithm that merged closely related sequences to remove PCR and sequencing errors. Alignment of CDR3 sequences to IMGT reference sequences was used to assign V, D and J gene segments. Each retained sequence needed at least a six-nucleotide match to both a V gene segment and a J gene segment. A rearrangement was called productive if the CDR3 had no stop codons and remained in frame with V and J, and every other rearrangement was called non-productive. Following IMGT convention, CDR3 was defined as the stretch from the second conserved V-encoded cysteine to the conserved J-encoded phenylalanine. The earlier analysis of 500 to 650 of the donors excluded any sequence lacking an unambiguous match to a single V gene segment. An earlier analysis of under 750 of the donors called V segments functional above 56.7% productive rearrangements and segregating when the between-donor standard deviation exceeded 5%. To diagnose cytomegalovirus status from the catalog of TCR beta chain sequences, a statistical classification framework was built. In a later analysis, V and J genes were assigned by comparing TCR nucleotide sequences against IMGT/GENE-DB human TR gene sequences. A later analysis assigned CDR3 sequences and most-parsimonious VDJ recombination scenarios with the TCRdist pipeline. In a later analysis, each TCR beta chain was defined by its CDR3 amino acid sequence together with its V-gene family, and reads lacking a unique V-gene family were excluded. To address suspected cross-contamination and a sequencing artifact, a later analysis removed some 620 highly shared, low-generation-probability nucleotide sequences. A later analysis calculated a clonal expansion index for each public chain from normalized within-repertoire ranks of inferred template counts. In a later analysis, generation probabilities were computed using a VDJ recombination model fitted to out-of-frame rearrangements, and the results were checked against IGoR. In a later analysis, hypergeometric tests were used to score TCR-TCR, TCR-HLA and TCR-CMV co-occurrence, with a repertoire-size bias correction applied to TCR pairs. In a later analysis, false discovery rates were estimated by permuting HLA or CMV assignments 20 times. A later analysis grouped co-occurring TCRs with DBSCAN, adding TCRdist sequence similarity when clustering within HLA-allele-positive subsets. For co-occurrence clustering, repertoires with fewer than 30,000 or more than 120,000 public chains were excluded, along with 5 or 6 repertoires with anomalous nucleotide sharing. In TCRdb, the immuneACCESS table is reduced to in-frame sequences with V and J assigned. These tables do not hold every clone; where another copy was compared, an unresolved V gene accounts for under half, and the others remain unexplained. V, J and clone size are those of that table, while D and trimming were read from the DNA. Within this sample are some 180,000 clones, with over 70% of them counted one time only. About 1.5% of the sample lies in the top ten.

In total, approximately 610 healthy bone marrow donors made up the cohort. At the time of sampling, all cohort members were nominally healthy, though unrecorded immune exposures were likely present. The donor tested CMV seronegative and was one of the 352 seronegative cohort members. A peripheral blood sample was collected from each donor, and TCR beta sequencing was performed on peripheral blood mononuclear cells. The Qiagen DNeasy Blood Extraction Kit was used to extract genomic DNA from the blood cell samples. The source is a young man in good health and CMV-seronegative. The chain is made from TRBV4-3 and TRBJ1-1; the D gene assignment is ambiguous. The sequenced sample consisted of PBMCs. The sequence in DNA is TGCGCCAGCAGCCAATCTTTCGGGATCATTGCTTTCTTT. The resulting protein is CASSQSFGIIAFF.